This T cell receptor (beta chain) originates from a study of memory CD4+ T cells and cytomegalovirus serostatus. The table came from immunoSEQ multiplex PCR; TCRdb's copy has only in-frame clones and leaves some out. In the table there are 40,000 to 45,000 clones, around 76% of which are singletons. The sort gate was single viable CD3+CD4+CD8-CD45RO+ cells for memory CD4+ T cells. Positive selection with CD4 microbeads enriched total CD4+ T cells. General study points: A US-trained random forest predicted CMV serostatus with median AUC around 0.93. Suggested: most of the CMV-linked TCR signature lies in CD4+ memory cells. CD4+ memory repertoires contained 67 of 164 reported CMV TCRbeta sequences.

Trimming removed 5 bases from V and 1 base from J, with 8 bases in between. Germline V gene lookup returns CDR1 MNHEY and CDR2 SVGAGI. This CDR3 comprises 13 residues. As to this clone: Its antigen remains unidentified.

The chain links TRBV6-5 to TRBJ1-1, with unresolved D. The TCR comes from an adult in good health and CMV-seronegative. The sample comprised memory CD4+ T cells from blood. This chain's CDR3 is CASSPFGNTEAFF. The CDR3 nucleotides are TGTGCCAGCAGTCCGTTTGGGAACACTGAAGCTTTCTTT.